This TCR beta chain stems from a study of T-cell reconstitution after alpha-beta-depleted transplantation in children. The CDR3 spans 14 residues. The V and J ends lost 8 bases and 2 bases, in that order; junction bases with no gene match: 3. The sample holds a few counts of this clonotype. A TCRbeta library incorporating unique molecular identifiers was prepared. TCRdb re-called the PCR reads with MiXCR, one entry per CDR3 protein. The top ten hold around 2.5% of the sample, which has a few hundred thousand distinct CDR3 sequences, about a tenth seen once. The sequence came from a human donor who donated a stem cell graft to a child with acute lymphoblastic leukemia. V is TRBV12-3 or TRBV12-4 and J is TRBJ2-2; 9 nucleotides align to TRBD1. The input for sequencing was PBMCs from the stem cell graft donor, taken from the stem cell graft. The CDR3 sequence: CASQGQGNTGELFF. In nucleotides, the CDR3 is TGTGCCAGCCAGGGACAGGGTAACACCGGGGAGCTGTTTTTT.